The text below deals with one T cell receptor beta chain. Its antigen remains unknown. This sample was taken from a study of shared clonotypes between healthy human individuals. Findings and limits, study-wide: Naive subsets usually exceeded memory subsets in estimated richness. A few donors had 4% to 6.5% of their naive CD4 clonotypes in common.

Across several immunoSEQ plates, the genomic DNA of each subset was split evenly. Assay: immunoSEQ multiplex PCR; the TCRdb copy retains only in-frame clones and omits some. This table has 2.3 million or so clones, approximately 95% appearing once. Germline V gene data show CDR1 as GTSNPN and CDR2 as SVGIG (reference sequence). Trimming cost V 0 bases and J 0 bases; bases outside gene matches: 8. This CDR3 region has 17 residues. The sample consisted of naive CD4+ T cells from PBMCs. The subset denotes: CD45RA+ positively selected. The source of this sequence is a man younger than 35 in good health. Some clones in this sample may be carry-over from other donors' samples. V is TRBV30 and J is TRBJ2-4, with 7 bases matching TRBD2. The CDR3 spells CAWSVPGLSIAKNIQYF. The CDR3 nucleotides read TGTGCCTGGAGTGTCCCGGGACTATCGATAGCCAAAAACATTCAGTACTTC. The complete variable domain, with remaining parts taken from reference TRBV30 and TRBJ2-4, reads SQTIHQWPATLVQPVGSPLSLECTVEGTSNPNLYWYRQAAGRGLQLLFYSVGIGQISSEVPQNLSASRPQDRQFILSSKKLLLSDSGFYLCAWSVPGLSIAKNIQYFGAGTRLSVL.